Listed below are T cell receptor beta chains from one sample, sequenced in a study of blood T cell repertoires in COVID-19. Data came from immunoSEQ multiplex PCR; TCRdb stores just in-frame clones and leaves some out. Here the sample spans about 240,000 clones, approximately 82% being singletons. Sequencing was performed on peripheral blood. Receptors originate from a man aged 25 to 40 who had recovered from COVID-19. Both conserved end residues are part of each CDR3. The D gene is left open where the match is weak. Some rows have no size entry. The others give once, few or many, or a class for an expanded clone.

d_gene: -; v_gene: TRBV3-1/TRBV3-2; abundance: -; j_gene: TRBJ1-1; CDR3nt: TGTGCCAGCAGTAACAGGGACCTATACACTGAAGCTTTCTTT; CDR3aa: CASSNRDLYTEAFF
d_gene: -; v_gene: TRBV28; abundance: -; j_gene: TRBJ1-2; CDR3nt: TGTGCCAGCAGTGGGACGGGAGCTAACTATGGCTACACCTTC; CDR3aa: CASSGTGANYGYTF
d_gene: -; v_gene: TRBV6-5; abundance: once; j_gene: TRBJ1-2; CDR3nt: TGTGCCAGCATCCCTTCGCGAGGTCTCGGGGGCTACACCTTC; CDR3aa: CASIPSRGLGGYTF
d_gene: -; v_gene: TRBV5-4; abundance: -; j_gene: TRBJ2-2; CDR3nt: TGTGCCAGCAGCTTGGTAGCAGGGGCTGACGGGGAGCTGTTTTTT; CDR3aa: CASSLVAGADGELFF
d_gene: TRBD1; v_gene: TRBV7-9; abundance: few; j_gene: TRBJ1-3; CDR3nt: TGTGCCAGCAGCTCCGCCGGGACAGGGTACCGTGGAAACACCATATATTTT; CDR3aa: CASSSAGTGYRGNTIYF
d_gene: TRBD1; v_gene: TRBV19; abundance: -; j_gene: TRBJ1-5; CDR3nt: TGTGCCAGCTCAACAGGGGTGAGCAATCAGCCCCAGCATTTT; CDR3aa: CASSTGVSNQPQHF
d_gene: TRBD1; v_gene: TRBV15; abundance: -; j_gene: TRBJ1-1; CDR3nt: TGTGCCACCAGCAGGGGGACAGCGAACACTGAAGCTTTCTTT; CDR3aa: CATSRGTANTEAFF
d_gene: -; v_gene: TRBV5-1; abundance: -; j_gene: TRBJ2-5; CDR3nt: TGCGCCAGCAGCTTACGACAGGAAGAGACCCAGTACTTC; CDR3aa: CASSLRQEETQYF
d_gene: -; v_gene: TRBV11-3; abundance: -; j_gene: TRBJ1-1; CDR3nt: TGTGCCAGCCCCAGGAACACTGAAGCTTTCTTT; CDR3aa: CASPRNTEAFF
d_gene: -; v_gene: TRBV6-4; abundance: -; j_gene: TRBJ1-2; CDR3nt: TGTGCCAGCATTCCCGGGGGAGACTATGGCTACACCTTC; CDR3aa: CASIPGGDYGYTF
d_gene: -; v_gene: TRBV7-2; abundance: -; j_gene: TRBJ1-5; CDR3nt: TGTGCCAGCAGCTTAAACCCCAGGGGCAATCAGCCCCAGCATTTT; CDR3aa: CASSLNPRGNQPQHF
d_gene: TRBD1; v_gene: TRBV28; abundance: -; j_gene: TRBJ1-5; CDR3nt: TGTGCCAGCAGTCCCACAGGGGGGCGTCAGCCCCAGCATTTT; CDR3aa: CASSPTGGRQPQHF
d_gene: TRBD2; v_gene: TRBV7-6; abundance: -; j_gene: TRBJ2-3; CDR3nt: TGTGCCAGCAACTCCGCGGGGGGGCCTAGTACGCAGTATTTT; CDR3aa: CASNSAGGPSTQYF
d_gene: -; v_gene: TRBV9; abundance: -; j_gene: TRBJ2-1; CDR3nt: TGTGCCAGCAGCGTAACAGGGTTCAATGAGCAGTTCTTC; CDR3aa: CASSVTGFNEQFF
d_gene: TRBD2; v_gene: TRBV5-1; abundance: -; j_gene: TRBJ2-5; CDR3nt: TGCGCCAGCACGCGGCGGGGGGTCCAAGAGACCCAGTACTTC; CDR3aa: CASTRRGVQETQYF
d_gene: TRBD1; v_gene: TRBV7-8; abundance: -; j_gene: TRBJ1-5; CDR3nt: TGTGCCAGCAGCTACGGGACAGGTAGAAGTAATCAGCCCCAGCATTTT; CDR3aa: CASSYGTGRSNQPQHF
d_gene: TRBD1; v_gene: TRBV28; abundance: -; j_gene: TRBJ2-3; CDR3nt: TGTGCCAGCAGCTATAAACAGGGGAATACGCAGTATTTT; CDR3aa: CASSYKQGNTQYF
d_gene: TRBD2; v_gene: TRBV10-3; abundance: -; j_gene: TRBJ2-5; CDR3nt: TGTGCCATCAGTGAGTCGGAAGGTAGCGGGGGGCTCCAAGAGACCCAGTACTTC; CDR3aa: CAISESEGSGGLQETQYF
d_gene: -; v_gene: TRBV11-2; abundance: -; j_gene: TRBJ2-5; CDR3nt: TGTGCCAGCAGCTTAGACAGGGAAAGCGAGACCCAGTACTTC; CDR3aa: CASSLDRESETQYF
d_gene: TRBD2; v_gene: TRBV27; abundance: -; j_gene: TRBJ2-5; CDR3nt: TGTGCCAGCAGTCCAGGACTAGCGGGGGGACTCCTCCGGGAGACCCAGTACTTC; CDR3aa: CASSPGLAGGLLRETQYF
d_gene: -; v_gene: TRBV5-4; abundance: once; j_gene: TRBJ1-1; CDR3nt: TGTGCCAGCAGCTTGTGGGGCCGCACTGAAGCTTTCTTT; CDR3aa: CASSLWGRTEAFF
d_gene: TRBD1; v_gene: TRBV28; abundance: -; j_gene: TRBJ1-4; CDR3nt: TGTGCCAGCAGGAGGACAGGGGGTAATGAAAAACTGTTTTTT; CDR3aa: CASRRTGGNEKLFF
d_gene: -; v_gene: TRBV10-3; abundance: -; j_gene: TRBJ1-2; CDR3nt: TGTGCCATCAGTGAGTCATTGGCAGGCTATGGCTACACCTTC; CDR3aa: CAISESLAGYGYTF
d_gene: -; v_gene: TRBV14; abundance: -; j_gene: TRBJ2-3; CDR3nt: TGTGCCAGCAGCAATCGGCCATGGACAGCTGGCACAGATACGCAGTATTTT; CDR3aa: CASSNRPWTAGTDTQYF
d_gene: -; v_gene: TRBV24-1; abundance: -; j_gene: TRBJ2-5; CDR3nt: TGTGCCACCAGTGACCCATCAGGGGTTCAAGAGACCCAGTACTTC; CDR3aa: CATSDPSGVQETQYF
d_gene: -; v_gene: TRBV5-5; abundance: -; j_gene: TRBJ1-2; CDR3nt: TGTGCCAGCAGCTTGGCCGGTAACTATGGCTACACCTTC; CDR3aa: CASSLAGNYGYTF
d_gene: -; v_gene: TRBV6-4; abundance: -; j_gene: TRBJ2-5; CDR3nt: TGTGCCAGCAGTGGGGGCAGACGGGAGGAGACCCAGTACTTC; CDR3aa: CASSGGRREETQYF
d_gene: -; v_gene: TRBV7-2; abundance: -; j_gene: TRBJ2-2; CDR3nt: TGTGCCAGCAGCTTGTGGGGCGGGGCGAACACCGGGGAGCTGTTTTTT; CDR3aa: CASSLWGGANTGELFF
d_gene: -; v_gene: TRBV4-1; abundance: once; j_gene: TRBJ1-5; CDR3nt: TGCGCCAGCAGCCAAGTGGCAGGGTATCAGCCCCAGCATTTT; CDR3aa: CASSQVAGYQPQHF
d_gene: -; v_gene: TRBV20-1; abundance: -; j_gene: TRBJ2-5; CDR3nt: TGCAGTGCTAGATCCCTGGAGACCCAGTACTTC; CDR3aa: CSARSLETQYF
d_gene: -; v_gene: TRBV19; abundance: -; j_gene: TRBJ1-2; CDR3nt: TGTGCCAGTAGTATTGAATCGGCGGGGGCCGCCGACGCGAATGGCTACACCTTC; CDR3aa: CASSIESAGAADANGYTF
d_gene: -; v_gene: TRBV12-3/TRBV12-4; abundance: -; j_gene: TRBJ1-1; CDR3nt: TGTGCCAGCAGTCCGGGACACCCTATGGCTTTCTTT; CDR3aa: CASSPGHPMAFF
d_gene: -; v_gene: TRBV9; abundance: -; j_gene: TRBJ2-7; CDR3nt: TGTGCCAGCAGCCGAAACCCACAGGACACTATCGTCAACGAGCAGTACTTC; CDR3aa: CASSRNPQDTIVNEQYF
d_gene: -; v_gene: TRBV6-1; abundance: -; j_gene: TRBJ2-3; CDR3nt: TGTGCCAGCAGTGACCCTCCGCAGTATTTT; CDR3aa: CASSDPPQYF
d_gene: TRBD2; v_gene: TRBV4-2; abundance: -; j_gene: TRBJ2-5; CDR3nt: TGTGCCAGCAGCCAAGATTTCGGGGGGGGCCCCGATCGGACCCAGTACTTC; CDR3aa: CASSQDFGGGPDRTQYF
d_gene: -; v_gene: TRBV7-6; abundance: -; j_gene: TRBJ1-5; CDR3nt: TGTGCCAGCAGCAGGGACACCAATCAGCCCCAGCATTTT; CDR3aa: CASSRDTNQPQHF
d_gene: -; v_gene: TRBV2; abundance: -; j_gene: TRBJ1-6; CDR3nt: TGTGCCAGCAAACAGAATAATTCACCCCTCCACTTT; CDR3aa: CASKQNNSPLHF
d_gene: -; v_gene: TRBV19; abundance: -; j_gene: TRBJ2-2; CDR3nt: TGTGCCAGTAGTGTTACGGAGACCGGGGAGCTGTTTTTT; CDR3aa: CASSVTETGELFF
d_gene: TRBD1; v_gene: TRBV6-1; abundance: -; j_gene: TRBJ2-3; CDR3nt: TGTGCCAGCAGTGAAGCAGTGGCAGGGGGAAGCACAGATACGCAGTATTTT; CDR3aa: CASSEAVAGGSTDTQYF
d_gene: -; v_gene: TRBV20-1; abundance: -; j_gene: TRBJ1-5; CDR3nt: TGCAGTGCTAGTCTCAGGGGCAAAAATCAGCCCCAGCATTTT; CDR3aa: CSASLRGKNQPQHF
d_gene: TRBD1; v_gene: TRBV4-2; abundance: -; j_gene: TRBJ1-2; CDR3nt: TGTGCCAGCAGCCAAGAACTCTCCCACAGGGGTAGCTTTGGCTACACCTTC; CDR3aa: CASSQELSHRGSFGYTF
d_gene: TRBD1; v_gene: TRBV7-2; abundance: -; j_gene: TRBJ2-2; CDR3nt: TGTGCCAGCAGCTTACGACAGGGCCCTGGGAACGGGGAGCTGTTTTTT; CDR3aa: CASSLRQGPGNGELFF
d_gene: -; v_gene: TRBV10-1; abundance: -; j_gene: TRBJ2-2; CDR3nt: TGCGCCAGCAGCGAAGACAGGTTGAACACCGGGGAGCTGTTTTTT; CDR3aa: CASSEDRLNTGELFF
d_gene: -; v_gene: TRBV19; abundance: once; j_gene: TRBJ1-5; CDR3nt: TGTGCCAGTAGTAGTGGGTCAGGGCCCGGTCAGCCCCAGCATTTT; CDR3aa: CASSSGSGPGQPQHF
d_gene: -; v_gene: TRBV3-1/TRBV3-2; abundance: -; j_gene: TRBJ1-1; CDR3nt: TGTGCCAGCAGCCAGCGGGGGGGGAACACTGAAGCTTTCTTT; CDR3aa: CASSQRGGNTEAFF
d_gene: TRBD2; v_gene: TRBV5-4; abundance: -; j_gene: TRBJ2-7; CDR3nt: TGTGCCAGCAGCTTGGATAGCGGGAGCTCCTACGAGCAGTACTTC; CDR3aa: CASSLDSGSSYEQYF
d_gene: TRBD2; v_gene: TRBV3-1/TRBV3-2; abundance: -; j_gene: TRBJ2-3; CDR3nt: TGTGCCAGCAGCCCCCGGACTAGCGGGGGGGCCAGGGGTCGCACAGATACGCAGTATTTT; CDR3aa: CASSPRTSGGARGRTDTQYF
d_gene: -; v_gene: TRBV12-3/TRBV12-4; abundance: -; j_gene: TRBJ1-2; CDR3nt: TGTGCCAGCAGTTCCGGGACTTCCTATGGCTACACCTTC; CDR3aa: CASSSGTSYGYTF